Included here is one T cell receptor (beta chain) sequence, with context. The data derive from a study of blood T cells in healthy people across ages. V gave up 1 base and J gave up 6 bases, with 5 bases separating them. Germline CDR1 and CDR2: SGHRS and YFSETQ. The CDR3 is 11 residues long. Sample-barcoded 5' priming and a J-beta primer mix drove a second PCR of about 7 to 12 cycles. TCRdb re-analysed the 5' RACE reads in MiXCR, keeping a single row per CDR3 protein. Here the sample spans more than 650,000 distinct CDR3 sequences, about 48% being singletons. Every participating donor contributed approximately 10 milliliters of peripheral blood through a draw.

The TCR was taken from an elderly man in good health. The source material was blood. The gene calls are TRBV5-1 and TRBJ2-7, with D tentatively TRBD1 (5 bases). The CDR3 reads CASSLTGEQYF. The DNA for the CDR3 is TGCGCCAGCAGCTTGACAGGCGAGCAGTACTTC.